This T cell receptor beta chain came from a study of T cell responses to AZD1222 COVID-19 vaccine. Study-wide findings and caveats: Donors skewed white British and female; clonal diversity was possibly underestimated.

Comment on this clone: What it recognizes is unknown.

Libraries were prepared by immunoSEQ multiplex PCR; TCRdb keeps only in-frame clonotypes and omits some of them. The repertoire has tens of thousands of clones, 70% to 90% of them found once; the top ten carry roughly 10%. Trimming shortened V by 8 bases and J by 11 bases, and 21 bases separated the two germline ends. CDR3 length: 13 residues. Germline-derived CDR1 and CDR2 are MDHEN and SYDVKM. V is TRBV28 and J is TRBJ1-1; tentative D call: TRBD1 (6 bases). This TCR was recovered from an adult who received the MenACWY meningococcal vaccine as a control. Sequences were derived from peripheral blood, sampled 28 days after the second dose of the MenACWY control vaccine. The CDR3 region is CASLFLGTSLAFF. The CDR3 DNA follows: TGTGCCAGCCTCTTTTTGGGGACATCATTGGCTTTCTTT.